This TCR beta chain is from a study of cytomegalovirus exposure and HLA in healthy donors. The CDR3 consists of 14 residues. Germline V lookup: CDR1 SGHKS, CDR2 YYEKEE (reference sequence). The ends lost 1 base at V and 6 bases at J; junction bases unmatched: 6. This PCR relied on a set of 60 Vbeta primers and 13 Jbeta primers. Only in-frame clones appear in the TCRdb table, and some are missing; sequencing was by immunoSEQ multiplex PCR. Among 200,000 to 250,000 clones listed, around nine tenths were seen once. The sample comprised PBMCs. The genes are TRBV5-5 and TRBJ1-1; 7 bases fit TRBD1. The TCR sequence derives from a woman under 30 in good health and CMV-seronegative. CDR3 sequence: CASSLQTGESEAFF. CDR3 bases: TGTGCCAGCAGCTTGCAAACAGGGGAATCTGAAGCTTTCTTT. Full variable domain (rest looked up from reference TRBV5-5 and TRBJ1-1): DAGVTQSPTHLIKTRGQQVTLRCSPISGHKSVSWYQQVLGQGPQFIFQYYEKEERGRGNFPDRFSARQFPNYSSELNVNALLLGDSALYLCASSLQTGESEAFFGQGTRLTVV.